This entry features one T cell receptor beta chain sequence. Its antigen remains unidentified. These data come from a study of T cell responses to AZD1222 COVID-19 vaccine. Study-wide context: Analyses pooled second doses at about 4 or about 12 weeks. General study findings and limits: When two AZD1222 doses had been given, Spike-specific TCR breadth and depth rose.

Sequencing was performed with immunoSEQ multiplex PCR; in TCRdb, only in-frame clones are kept and a portion is missing. Of roughly 120,000 clones listed, about 87% are singletons. Trimming stripped 6 bases from V and 7 bases from J, with 15 bases between. This CDR3 contains 13 residues. This sample comprised peripheral blood, obtained on day 0 of AZD1222 vaccination. The chain has TRBV12-3 or TRBV12-4 and TRBJ2-5; weak D call: TRBD1 (5 bases). This TCR was sampled from an adult in good health. The CDR3 sequence: CASSPAGIGTQYF. The CDR3 nucleotides read TGTGCCAGCAGCCCCGCAGGGATCGGGACCCAGTACTTC.